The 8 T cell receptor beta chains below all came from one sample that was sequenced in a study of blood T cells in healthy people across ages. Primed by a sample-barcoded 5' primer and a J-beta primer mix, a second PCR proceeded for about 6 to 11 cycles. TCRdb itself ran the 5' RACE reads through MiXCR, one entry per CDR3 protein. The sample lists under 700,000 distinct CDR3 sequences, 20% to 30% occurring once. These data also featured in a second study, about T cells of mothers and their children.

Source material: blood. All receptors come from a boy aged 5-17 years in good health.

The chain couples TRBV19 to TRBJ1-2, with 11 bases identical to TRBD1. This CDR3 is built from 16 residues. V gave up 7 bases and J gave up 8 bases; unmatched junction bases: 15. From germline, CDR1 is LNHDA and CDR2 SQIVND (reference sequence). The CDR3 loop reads CASIPGTGGRGYGYTF. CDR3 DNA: TGTGCCAGTATCCCCGGGACAGGGGGACGGGGATACGGCTACACCTTC. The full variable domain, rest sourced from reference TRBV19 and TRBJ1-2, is DGGITQSPKYLFRKEGQNVTLSCEQNLNHDAMYWYRQDPGQGLRLIYYSQIVNDFQKGDIAEGYSVSREKKESFPLTVTSAQKNPTAFYLCASIPGTGGRGYGYTFGSGTRLTVV.

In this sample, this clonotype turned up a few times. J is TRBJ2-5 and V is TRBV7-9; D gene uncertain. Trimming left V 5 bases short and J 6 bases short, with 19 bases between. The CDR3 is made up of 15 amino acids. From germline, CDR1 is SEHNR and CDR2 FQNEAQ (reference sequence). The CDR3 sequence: CASSNGKDGSKTQYF. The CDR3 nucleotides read TGTGCCAGCAGCAACGGCAAGGATGGGTCGAAGACCCAGTACTTC.

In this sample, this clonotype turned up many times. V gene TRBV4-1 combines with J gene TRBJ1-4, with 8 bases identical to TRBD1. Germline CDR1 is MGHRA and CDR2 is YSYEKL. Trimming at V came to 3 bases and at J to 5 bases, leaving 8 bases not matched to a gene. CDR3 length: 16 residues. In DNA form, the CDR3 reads TGCGCCAGCAGCCATCCCGGGACAGGACTAAATGAAAAACTGTTTTTT. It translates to CASSHPGTGLNEKLFF.

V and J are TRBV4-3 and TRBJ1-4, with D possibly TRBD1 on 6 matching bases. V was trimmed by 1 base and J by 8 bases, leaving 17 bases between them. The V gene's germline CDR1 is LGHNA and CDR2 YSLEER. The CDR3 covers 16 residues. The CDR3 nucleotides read TGCGCCAGCAGCCAAGTCGGAGCAGGGGCGCCCGAAAAACTGTTTTTT. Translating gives CASSQVGAGAPEKLFF.

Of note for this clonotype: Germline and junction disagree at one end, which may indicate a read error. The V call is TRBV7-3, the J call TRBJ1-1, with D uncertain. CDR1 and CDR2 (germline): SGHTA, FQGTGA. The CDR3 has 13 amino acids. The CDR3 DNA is TGTGCCAGCAGCTTAAGTCAACACGACCCCGCTTCCTTT. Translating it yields CASSLSQHDPASF.

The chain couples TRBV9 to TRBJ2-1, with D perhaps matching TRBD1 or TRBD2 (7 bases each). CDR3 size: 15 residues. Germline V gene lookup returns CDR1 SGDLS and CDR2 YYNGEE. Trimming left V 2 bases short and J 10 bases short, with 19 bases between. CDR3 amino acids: CASSVSQGRAREQFF. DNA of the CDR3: TGTGCCAGCAGCGTTTCACAGGGGAGGGCACGCGAGCAGTTCTTC. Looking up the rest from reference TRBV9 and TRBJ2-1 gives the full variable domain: DSGVTQTPKHLITATGQRVTLRCSPRSGDLSVYWYQQSLDQGLQFLIQYYNGEERAKGNILERFSAQQFPDLHSELNLSSLELGDSALYFCASSVSQGRAREQFFGPGTRLTVL.

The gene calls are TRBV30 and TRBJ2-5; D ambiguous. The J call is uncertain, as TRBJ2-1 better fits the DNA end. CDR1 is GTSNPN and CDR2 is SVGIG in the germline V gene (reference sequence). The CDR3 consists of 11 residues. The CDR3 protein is CAWSQSNEQFF. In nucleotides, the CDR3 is TGTGCCTGGAGTCAAAGCAATGAGCAGTTCTTC.

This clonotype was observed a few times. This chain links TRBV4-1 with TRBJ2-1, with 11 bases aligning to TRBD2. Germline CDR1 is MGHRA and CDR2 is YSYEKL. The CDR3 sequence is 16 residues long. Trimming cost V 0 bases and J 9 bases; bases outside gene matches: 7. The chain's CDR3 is CASSQDVLAGESEQFF. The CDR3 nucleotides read TGCGCCAGCAGCCAAGATGTACTAGCGGGAGAGTCTGAGCAGTTCTTC.